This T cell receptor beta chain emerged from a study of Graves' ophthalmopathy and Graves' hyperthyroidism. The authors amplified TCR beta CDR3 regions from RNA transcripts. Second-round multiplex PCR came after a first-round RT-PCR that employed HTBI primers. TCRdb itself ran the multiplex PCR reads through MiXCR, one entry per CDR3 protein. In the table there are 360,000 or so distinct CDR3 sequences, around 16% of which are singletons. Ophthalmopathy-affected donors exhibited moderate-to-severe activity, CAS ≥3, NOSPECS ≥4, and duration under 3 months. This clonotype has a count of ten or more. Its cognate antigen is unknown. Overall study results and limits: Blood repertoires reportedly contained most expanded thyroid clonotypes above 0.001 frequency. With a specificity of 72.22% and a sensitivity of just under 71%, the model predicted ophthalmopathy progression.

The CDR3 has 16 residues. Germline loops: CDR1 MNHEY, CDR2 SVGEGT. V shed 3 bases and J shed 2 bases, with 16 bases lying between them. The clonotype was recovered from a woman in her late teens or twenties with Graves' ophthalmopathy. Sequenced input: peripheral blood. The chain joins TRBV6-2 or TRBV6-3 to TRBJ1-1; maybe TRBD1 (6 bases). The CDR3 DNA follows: TGTGCCAGCAGTTATCGGCCAACAGGGAGAAACACTGAAGCTTTCTTT. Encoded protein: CASSYRPTGRNTEAFF.